This T cell receptor beta chain was identified during a study of control samples from healthy donors and cancer patients. Repertoires were generated with immunoSEQ multiplex PCR, while TCRdb's copy carries only in-frame clones and drops some. The table shows 130,000 or so clones, with 90% to 95% occurring only once. V lost 7 bases and J lost 1; bases outside the gene matches: 7. CDR3 size: 15 residues. Germline V CDR1 and CDR2: KGHDR, SFDVKD. The TCR was taken from a man aged 40-49 years in good health. The gene calls are TRBV24-1 and TRBJ1-1, with 8 bases lining up with TRBD1. Sequencing was performed on blood. The chain's CDR3 is CATRPTGGSNTEAFF. The CDR3 bases are TGTGCCACCAGACCTACAGGGGGTTCGAACACTGAAGCTTTCTTT.